A selection of T cell receptor beta chains follows, all from one sample in a study of blood T cell repertoires in COVID-19. Assay: immunoSEQ multiplex PCR; the TCRdb copy retains only in-frame clones and omits some. Of around 200,000 clones detected, about 82% appear once; the ten largest clones hold around 5.7%. Sequencing was done on a sample of PBMCs or T cells enriched from blood (not recorded which). Every receptor here comes from a man aged 35-49 years with acute COVID-19. The CDR3 runs from the conserved cysteine through the conserved F or W. D genes are given only for firm matches. Not all rows give a size; the values are once, few, many and, for expanded clones, a class.

j_call | clone_size | d_call | v_call | cdr3_nt | cdr3_aa
TRBJ1-4 | once | TRBD1 | TRBV9 | TGTGCCAGCAGCGTACAGGGGGCCAGTAATGAAAAACTGTTTTTT | CASSVQGASNEKLFF
TRBJ1-2 | . | TRBD1 | TRBV28 | TGTGCCAGCAGTTCAACCGGACAGGGTCACTATGGCTACACCTTC | CASSSTGQGHYGYTF
TRBJ2-5 | . | . | TRBV3-1/TRBV3-2 | TGTGCCAGCAGCCTCGCGGAGACCCAGTACTTC | CASSLAETQYF
TRBJ2-3 | . | TRBD2 | TRBV2 | TGTGCCAGCTTTCCGACTAGCCCAATTGGTGCTACGCAGTATTTT | CASFPTSPIGATQYF
TRBJ1-1 | . | . | TRBV5-1 | TGCGCCAGCAGCTATAATCAGGGCACTGAAGCTTTCTTT | CASSYNQGTEAFF
TRBJ1-1 | . | . | TRBV25-1 | TGTGCCAGCAGTGAATCCCGGTATTTAGAGGGTGGAGAAGCTTTCTTT | CASSESRYLEGGEAFF
TRBJ2-5 | . | . | TRBV5-1 | TGCGCCAGCAGCTTTGCAACAGCAGAAGAAACCCAGTACTTC | CASSFATAEETQYF
TRBJ2-3 | . | . | TRBV7-3 | TGTGCCAGCAGCTTAGAAGGGAGCCTTCGCACAGATACGCAGTATTTT | CASSLEGSLRTDTQYF
TRBJ2-4 | once | . | TRBV25-1 | TGTGCCAGCAGTGAGACCAGGGAGGACATTCAGTACTTC | CASSETREDIQYF
TRBJ2-1 | . | . | TRBV6-1 | TGTGCCAGCAGTGATGGTGGCAGTTCTTACGATGAGCAGTTCTTC | CASSDGGSSYDEQFF
TRBJ2-7 | . | . | TRBV4-2 | TGTGCCAGCAGCCAACGTGTCGGGGATCTTACGACGCAGTACTTC | CASSQRVGDLTTQYF
TRBJ1-2 | . | . | TRBV28 | TGTGCCAGCACCGAACAGGCGAACTATGGCTACACCTTC | CASTEQANYGYTF
TRBJ2-7 | . | TRBD2 | TRBV27 | TGTGCCAGCAGTTTACCCCCCGGCGGGAGGAATAACTACGAGCAGTACTTC | CASSLPPGGRNNYEQYF
TRBJ1-2 | . | . | TRBV28 | TGTGCCAGCAGTCGGCCCGGGACTCAAGTTAGAGGCTACACCTTC | CASSRPGTQVRGYTF
TRBJ1-3 | . | TRBD1 | TRBV27 | TGTGCCAGCAGTCCCCGGACAGGCCTTCCTGGAAACACCATATATTTT | CASSPRTGLPGNTIYF
TRBJ1-3 | . | . | TRBV5-4 | TGTGCCAGCAGCGCGGGGTCGGGACCGAAAAGCGGAAACACCATATATTTT | CASSAGSGPKSGNTIYF
TRBJ1-2 | once | . | TRBV9 | TGTGCCAGCAGTGATGGAGGAGGGCTCGACTATGGCTACACCTTC | CASSDGGGLDYGYTF
TRBJ2-2 | . | . | TRBV24-1 | TGTGCCACCAGTGATGGGCTCTCGGGGGAGCTGTTTTTT | CATSDGLSGELFF